The 24 T cell receptor beta chains below come from one sample, sequenced in a study of shared clonotypes between healthy human individuals. TCRdb's table, derived via immunoSEQ multiplex PCR, lists solely in-frame clones and lacks some. Of approximately 2,000,000 clones detected, 93% appear once; the ten largest clones hold about 1.7%. In the naive CD8 group, cells lacked CD45RO and were positively selected for CCR7, so terminally differentiated effector memory CD45RA+ cells were left out. Input material: naive CD8+ T cells from PBMCs. These receptors came from a man in his late teens or twenties in good health. Some clones in this sample may be carry-over from other donors' samples.

The chain joins TRBV27 to TRBJ2-7; D may correspond to TRBD1 or TRBD2 (5 bases each). The ends were cut back, 2 bases at V and 1 base at J, with 15 bases in the middle. Looked up from germline, CDR1 is MNHEY and CDR2 is SMNVEV (reference sequence). This CDR3 has 16 amino acids. The CDR3 here is CASSLGPGTPSYEQYF. The CDR3 region has the DNA TGTGCCAGCAGTTTAGGACCCGGGACGCCATCCTACGAGCAGTACTTC.

This clone was seen just once. This chain joins TRBV4-1 and TRBJ1-4, with a weak D call TRBD1 (5 bases). This CDR3 has 15 residues. Between the trimmed V and J ends, which lost 1 base and 3 bases, there was a span of 9 bases. Germline CDR1 reads MGHRA; CDR2 reads YSYEKL. The CDR3 nucleotides are TGCGCCAGCAGCCAAGTGAGGGGCTCTAATGAAAAACTGTTTTTT. This gives the protein CASSQVRGSNEKLFF.

The chain combines TRBV9 with TRBJ1-1; perhaps TRBD1 as D (6 bases). The V end lost 2 bases, the J end lost 0 bases, and 17 bases lay between the germline ends. There are 17 residues in the CDR3. CDR1 is SGDLS, CDR2 YYNGEE, per germline. CDR3 DNA sequence: TGTGCCAGCAGCGTGGGTAGCAGGGGTGCATTGAACACTGAAGCTTTCTTT. It specifies CASSVGSRGALNTEAFF.

The rearrangement joins TRBV9 to TRBJ2-6, with a tentative D call TRBD2 (6 bases). This CDR3 is built from 16 residues. Germline V CDR1 and CDR2: SGDLS, YYNGEE. V was cut by 3 bases and J by 0 bases, with 10 bases left in between. The CDR3, as DNA: TGTGCCAGCAGCGGCGGGGTGGTCTCTGGGGCCAACGTCCTGACTTTC. Protein sequence: CASSGGVVSGANVLTF.

V is TRBV15 and J is TRBJ2-1, with a possible D match to TRBD2 (5 bases). In germline, CDR1 is LNHNV, CDR2 YYDKDF (reference sequence). The CDR3 is 19 residues long. The V end lost 0 bases, the J end lost 7 bases, and 25 bases lay between the germline ends. CDR3 region: CATSRDIKFRASRDNEQFF. As DNA, the CDR3 is TGTGCCACCAGCAGAGACATTAAGTTCCGGGCTAGCCGAGATAATGAGCAGTTCTTC.

This chain joins TRBV7-8 and TRBJ1-1, with D perhaps matching TRBD1 (5 bases). Germline V gene data show CDR1 as SGHVS and CDR2 as FQNEAQ. This CDR3 has 13 amino acids. Trimming pared 4 bases from V and 11 bases from J, leaving 17 bases between. The CDR3 DNA sequence: TGTGCCAGCAGCTCCGGGACCGGGTGGAGGGCTTTCTTT. It encodes CASSSGTGWRAFF.

The chain has TRBV11-2 and TRBJ2-3; TRBD2 agrees at 10 bases. CDR1 is SGHAT and CDR2 is FQNNGV in the germline V gene. This CDR3 contains 15 residues. Trimming at V came to 3 bases and at J to 5 bases, leaving 5 bases not matched to a gene. CDR3 protein: CASSFSGRSGDTQYF. The CDR3 nucleotides are TGTGCCAGCAGCTTTAGCGGGAGGAGCGGAGATACGCAGTATTTT.

Only one count was recorded for this clone. The genes are TRBV29-1 and TRBJ2-3, with TRBD2 matching 9 bases. The junction had 8 bases not matched to a gene; V was cut back by 2 bases and J by 2 bases. The V gene's germline CDR1 is SQVTM and CDR2 ANQGSEA. This CDR3 comprises 16 residues. The CDR3, as DNA: TGCAGCGTTGAACCACGGTCTAGCGGGATCACAGATACGCAGTATTTT. Translation gives CSVEPRSSGITDTQYF.

This clone has only one observation. V gene TRBV27 combines with J gene TRBJ2-3, with D possibly being TRBD2 (6 bases). Germline loops: CDR1 MNHEY, CDR2 SMNVEV (reference sequence). Trimming removed 3 bases at V and 3 bases at J, with 22 bases between. The CDR3 consists of 18 residues. Here the CDR3 reads CASSLTPQGLAETDTQYF. The CDR3 bases are TGTGCCAGCAGTTTGACCCCTCAAGGGTTAGCGGAAACAGATACGCAGTATTTT.

V and J are TRBV28 and TRBJ1-2; D may be TRBD1 (6 bases). Germline V gives CDR1 MDHEN, CDR2 SYDVKM. Deletions cut 3 bases from V and 7 bases from J, with 15 bases between. The CDR3 is 14 residues long. CDR3 protein: CASSFLSYRVGYTF. CDR3 bases: TGTGCCAGCAGTTTCCTCTCGTACAGGGTTGGCTACACCTTC.

The V gene is TRBV7-3, the J gene TRBJ2-1, with 11 bases matching TRBD2. J was trimmed by 7 bases and V by 5 bases; bases with no gene match: 7. Germline V gene sequence: CDR1 SGHTA, CDR2 FQGTGA. The CDR3 sequence is 15 residues long. CDR3 DNA: TGTGCCAGCAGCCAGGGGACTAGCGGATTGAATGAGCAGTTCTTC. Protein sequence: CASSQGTSGLNEQFF.

V is TRBV19 and J is TRBJ2-7; D is ambiguous. The length of the CDR3 is 16 residues. Germline V CDR1 and CDR2: LNHDA, SQIVND (reference sequence). V lost 5 bases, J lost 1 base, and 18 bases lay in between. In DNA form, the CDR3 reads TGTGCCAGTAGTTCACAATCGGACCTTAGGTCCTACGAGCAGTACTTC. It yields the protein CASSSQSDLRSYEQYF.

V usage is TRBV5-4 and J usage is TRBJ1-2; 8 bases fit TRBD1. This CDR3 contains 14 residues. Per germline, CDR1 SGHNT and CDR2 YYREEE (reference sequence). V trimming: 5 bases; J trimming: 4 bases; junction bases outside the gene matches: 7. DNA of the CDR3: TGTGCCAGCAGGTACAGGGGGGGGAGCTATGGCTACACCTTC. Translated: CASRYRGGSYGYTF.

V and J are TRBV15 and TRBJ2-7, with D maybe TRBD2 (6 bases). This CDR3 has 15 amino acids. Germline V gives CDR1 LNHNV, CDR2 YYDKDF (reference sequence). V was shortened by 0 bases and J by 0 bases, with 9 bases between the two germline ends. Written as DNA, the CDR3 is TGTGCCACCAGCAGAGATCGGGAGTTCTCCTACGAGCAGTACTTC. Its protein product is CATSRDREFSYEQYF. Looking up the rest from reference TRBV15 and TRBJ2-7 gives the full variable domain: DAMVIQNPRYQVTQFGKPVTLSCSQTLNHNVMYWYQQKSSQAPKLLFHYYDKDFNNEADTPDNFQSRRPNTSFCFLDIRSPGLGDTAMYLCATSRDREFSYEQYFGPGTRLTVT.

The chain links TRBV11-3 to TRBJ2-3; D is possibly TRBD1 (5 bases). Germline V CDR1 and CDR2: SGHNT, YENEEA. Trimming left V 1 base short and J 1 base short, with 12 bases between. The CDR3 has 16 residues. CDR3 in DNA: TGTGCCAGCAGCTTAGTGTTCGGCAGGGGCACAGATACGCAGTATTTT. Translating it yields CASSLVFGRGTDTQYF.

The chain combines TRBV28 with TRBJ2-5; no firm D call. V lost 3 bases and J lost 0, with 8 bases in between. This CDR3 is 14 amino acids long. The germline V gene encodes CDR1 MDHEN and CDR2 SYDVKM. The CDR3 spells CASSLFYNQETQYF. The CDR3 nucleotides are TGTGCCAGCAGTTTGTTCTACAACCAAGAGACCCAGTACTTC. The variable domain in full, with the rest retrieved from reference TRBV28 and TRBJ2-5, is DVKVTQSSRYLVKRTGEKVFLECVQDMDHENMFWYRQDPGLGLRLIYFSYDVKMKEKGDIPEGYSVSREKKERFSLILESASTNQTSMYLCASSLFYNQETQYFGPGTRLLVL.

This clone has just a few counts. The chain uses TRBV10-1 and TRBJ2-7; no clear D gene. Germline V lookup: CDR1 WNHNN, CDR2 SYGVQD (reference sequence). Trimming took off 7 bases at V and 4 bases at J, with 11 bases between the two ends. The CDR3 is 12 residues long. The CDR3 reads CASKWQPYEQYF. The CDR3 DNA follows: TGCGCCAGCAAGTGGCAGCCTTACGAGCAGTACTTC.

The chain uses TRBV18 and TRBJ2-7; TRBD1 matches 9 bases. Germline trimming cut 0 bases from V and 5 bases from J; bases unmatched to any gene: 2. Germline CDR1 KGHSH, CDR2 LQKENI. The CDR3 is made up of 14 amino acids. Written as DNA, the CDR3 is TGTGCCAGCTCACCACCGGGGGACAGGGACGAGCAGTACTTC. It encodes CASSPPGDRDEQYF.

This clone was seen once. The chain combines TRBV6-6 with TRBJ2-7; D call uncertain. Looked up from germline, CDR1 is MNHNY and CDR2 is SVGAGI (reference sequence). CDR3 length equals 14 residues. The V gene lost 4 bases and the J gene lost 0 bases, with 10 bases spanning the gap. DNA of the CDR3: TGTGCCAGCAGTTTCGGACCCAGCTCCTACGAGCAGTACTTC. Translating it yields CASSFGPSSYEQYF.

The chain joins TRBV27 to TRBJ2-2, with 8 positions matching TRBD1. The CDR3 contains 14 residues. The V gene end was trimmed by 5 bases and the J gene end by 5 bases; junction bases not matched to a gene: 4. Germline values: CDR1 MNHEY, CDR2 SMNVEV (reference sequence). The CDR3 is CASSRQGSTGELFF. Written as DNA, the CDR3 is TGTGCCAGCAGTCGACAGGGGTCGACCGGGGAGCTGTTTTTT.

The chain joins TRBV11-2 to TRBJ2-7, with TRBD1 matching over 10 bases. This CDR3 is 15 amino acids long. J was trimmed by 4 bases and V by 5 bases; bases with no gene match: 8. CDR1 is SGHAT, CDR2 FQNNGV, per germline. The CDR3 DNA sequence: TGTGCCAGCAGCCTACACGGGACAGGGGTATACGAGCAGTACTTC. This gives the protein CASSLHGTGVYEQYF.

J is TRBJ2-1 and V is TRBV7-8; 7 bases align to TRBD2. The V and J ends lost 0 bases and 3 bases, in that order; junction bases with no gene match: 11. Germline V lookup: CDR1 SGHVS, CDR2 FQNEAQ. The CDR3 consists of 18 residues. The CDR3, as DNA: TGTGCCAGCAGCTTAGCGATTCGTCGGGAGGCAATCTACAATGAGCAGTTCTTC. The encoded protein is CASSLAIRREAIYNEQFF.

The chain combines TRBV5-5 with TRBJ2-1, with TRBD2 matching over 8 bases. The CDR3 covers 15 residues. Trimming cost V 4 bases and J 8 bases; bases outside gene matches: 11. In germline, CDR1 is SGHKS, CDR2 YYEKEE (reference sequence). The CDR3 sequence is CASSAGRERGYEQFF. In nucleotides, the CDR3 is TGTGCCAGCAGCGCGGGGCGGGAGCGGGGGTATGAGCAGTTCTTC.

This rearrangement joins TRBV27 to TRBJ1-3, with D maybe TRBD1 (5 bases). The CDR3 runs to 13 residues. Per the germline V gene, CDR1 is MNHEY and CDR2 is SMNVEV (reference sequence). V was pared by 3 bases and J by 11 bases, with 14 bases between. CDR3 residues: CASSLGPGGAIYF. In DNA, the CDR3 is TGTGCCAGCAGTTTGGGACCGGGTGGGGCCATATATTTT.